This TCR beta chain was captured by sequencing in a study of regulatory T cells in long-lasting Graves disease. Germline assignment: CDR1 PRHDT and CDR2 FYEKMQ (reference sequence). V lost 0 bases and J 5 bases, leaving 8 bases between the germline ends. The CDR3 is made up of 14 amino acids. A single count supports this clonotype. Researchers made TCR beta libraries by using iRepertoire HTBI primers and running Arm-PCR on CDR3 regions. TCRdb called the multiplex PCR reads again in MiXCR, with one record for every CDR3 protein. The repertoire consists of 420,000 or so distinct CDR3 sequences, with about a sixth occurring once and the leading ten covering 20% to 25%. The time point: newly diagnosed GD, antithyroid drugs for less than 3 months. Making the TCR library involved RNA that had been extracted from PBMCs. The same data also contributed to another study, on T cells in Graves' hyperthyroidism and ophthalmopathy.

The input for sequencing was peripheral blood mononuclear cells (PBMCs), taken at new diagnosis, from a patient treated with antithyroid drugs. The V call is TRBV13, the J call TRBJ1-5; D is unclear. This receptor was identified in a woman aged 18-35 years with Graves disease. The CDR3 reads CASSLGRADQPQHF. The CDR3, as DNA: TGTGCCAGCAGCTTAGGGAGGGCAGATCAGCCCCAGCATTTT.